This TCR beta chain was profiled in a study of blood T cell repertoires in COVID-19. There are a few counts of this clone. The CDR3 sequence is 16 residues long. Germline CDR1 LGHDT, CDR2 YNNKEL (reference sequence). The V gene end was trimmed by 1 base and the J gene end by 8 bases; junction bases not matched to a gene: 7. Sequencing was performed with immunoSEQ multiplex PCR; in TCRdb, only in-frame clones are kept and a portion is missing. The table records about 160,000 clones, over 70% of them present only once. Source material: peripheral blood. The sequence was collected from a man aged 80 or over with acute or convalescent COVID-19. The chain recombines TRBV3-1 (or the pseudogene TRBV3-2) with TRBJ2-1, with 11 nucleotides matching TRBD2. The DNA for the CDR3 is TGTGCCAGCAGCCAAGGACCTAGCGGGGGGCCCTATGAGCAGTTCTTC. This sequence encodes CASSQGPSGGPYEQFF.